This entry lists 10 T cell receptor beta chains sequenced from one sample in a study of T-cell memory formation after mild COVID-19 (dated by TCRdb to the early 2020s). Library creation used 5' RACE. The sequencing machine was an Illumina NovaSeq 6000. TCRdb reprocessing: public reads trimmed at Q25 with fastp, clones called with MiXCR, in-frame beta chains kept. Entries are consolidated by CDR3 protein sequence, retaining the most common genes and DNA. This sample gives 390,000 or so distinct CDR3 sequences in total; about 15% of them show up just once. The ten top clones hold roughly 21% of the sample. Sequencing was done on a sample of PBMCs or a T cell subset sorted from them (not recorded which). These receptor sequences come from a man in his late teens or twenties who had mild COVID-19 (a few samples of this study predate the infection). The sample titles of this study are shuffled in the database, so cell type and time point are left out; the donor was told from shared clones.

This clonotype was detected once. The J gene is TRBJ1-1, the V gene TRBV10-2, with 7 positions matching TRBD1. The germline gives CDR1 WSHSY, CDR2 SAAADI. This CDR3 contains 15 residues. Unmatched junction bases numbered 11, after V lost 4 bases and J lost 6 bases. The CDR3 DNA reads TGCGCCAGCAGTGGTTTCAGGGGGGGAAACGCTGAAGCTTTCTTT. Translation gives CASSGFRGGNAEAFF.

This chain connects TRBV20-1 to TRBJ1-3; D is unclear. Deletions cut 3 bases from V and 2 bases from J, with 8 bases between. CDR1 DFQATT and CDR2 SNEGSKA come from the germline V gene (reference sequence). The CDR3 is 13 amino acids. This CDR3 is CSASAGTGNTIYF. Written as DNA, the CDR3 is TGCAGTGCTAGTGCTGGAACTGGAAACACCATATATTTT.

V gene TRBV27 combines with J gene TRBJ1-4, with 10 bases that match TRBD1. V lost 8 bases, J lost 8 bases, and 5 bases stayed unmatched. The germline V gene encodes CDR1 MNHEY and CDR2 SMNVEV (reference sequence). The CDR3 is made up of 13 amino acids. CDR3 loop: CASRQGASEKLFF. The CDR3 DNA reads TGTGCCAGCCGACAGGGGGCCTCCGAAAAACTGTTTTTT.

This clonotype was seen only a few times. One end of the junction does not line up with germline, which may come from a read error. J is TRBJ2-5 and V is TRBV7-7; 12 bases agree with TRBD1. Germline values: CDR1 SSHAT, CDR2 FNYEAQ (reference sequence). The CDR3 covers 16 residues. For the CDR3, the DNA is TGTGCTAGCAGCTTAGGGGACAGGGGGCGTGGAGAGACCCAGTACTTC. Translated, it gives CASSLGDRGRGETQYF. Combining the CDR3 with reference TRBV7-7 and TRBJ2-5 gives the whole variable domain GAGVSQSPRYKVTKRGQDVTLRCDPISSHATLYWYQQALGQGPEFLTYFNYEAQPDKSGLPSDRFSAERPEGSISTLTIQRTEQRDSAMYRCASSLGDRGRGETQYFGPGTRLLVL.

This clonotype was seen only a few times. V usage is TRBV5-4 and J usage is TRBJ2-2, with D perhaps matching TRBD2 (6 bases). Germline lookup yields CDR1 SGHNT and CDR2 YYREEE (reference sequence). This CDR3 has 14 residues. V gave up 1 base and J gave up 7 bases, with 11 bases separating them. The CDR3 protein is CASSLTQGGGELFF. The CDR3 coding sequence is TGTGCCAGCAGCTTGACTCAGGGAGGCGGGGAGCTGTTTTTT.

This clonotype has only a few counts. CDR3 bases: TGTGCCAGCAGCCGCGGGACAGCGGAACTGTTTTTT. Translation: CASSRGTAELFF. V is TRBV5-6 and J is TRBJ1-4, with 7 nucleotides matching TRBD1. V trimming: 4 bases; J trimming: 12 bases; junction bases outside the gene matches: 6. CDR1 is SGHDT and CDR2 is YYEEEE in the germline V gene. The CDR3 is 12 residues long.

The rearrangement joins TRBV10-3 to TRBJ2-7, with 14 positions matching TRBD2. Trimming took 4 bases from V and 2 from J; bases not matched to a gene: 4. The germline CDR1 and CDR2 sequences are ENHRY and SYGVKD. The CDR3 runs 16 residues. The CDR3 sequence: CAISGGTSGGPYEQYV. The CDR3 nucleotides are TGTGCCATCAGTGGGGGGACTAGCGGGGGTCCCTACGAGCAGTACGTC.

The chain employs TRBV12-3 or TRBV12-4 and TRBJ1-1, with D possibly TRBD1 on 5 matching bases. Trimming took 7 bases from V and 1 from J, leaving 16 bases between them. This CDR3 spans 15 amino acids. The CDR3 sequence is CASKPAQGGNTEAFF. CDR3 nucleotides: TGTGCCAGCAAACCGGCCCAGGGCGGGAACACTGAAGCTTTCTTT.

This chain uses TRBV15 with TRBJ2-2; D might be TRBD2 (7 bases). The CDR3 is 16 residues long. Germline CDR1 is LNHNV and CDR2 is YYDKDF (reference sequence). Trimming removed 4 bases at V and 4 bases at J, with 16 bases between. The CDR3 protein is CATSKGGPVSTGELFF. The CDR3 nucleotides read TGTGCCACCAGCAAGGGGGGGCCGGTAAGCACCGGGGAGCTGTTTTTT.

This clonotype turned up a few times. V is TRBV7-2 and J is TRBJ1-1; D possibly corresponds to TRBD1 (6 bases). Trimming took off 4 bases at V and 2 bases at J, with 11 bases between the two ends. The germline gives CDR1 SGHTA, CDR2 FQGNSA. This CDR3 region has 14 residues. CDR3 in DNA: TGTGCCAGCAGCTCGGACAGTTTCAACACTGAAGCTTTCTTT. Translated: CASSSDSFNTEAFF.